A single sample is the source of the 9 T cell receptor beta chains below, sequenced in a study of blood T cell repertoires in COVID-19 (dated by TCRdb to about 2020). To prepare the library, the immunoSEQ multiplex PCR assay was applied. The clones in this table, taken by TCRdb from immuneACCESS, are in-frame only. Not every clone is retained; where verified, under half of the shortfall comes from an unresolved V gene, and the cause of the rest is unknown. This sample has approximately 120,000 clones in its table, and around 82% of those were observed once. The ten largest clones add up to roughly 4% of the sample. Sequencing used peripheral blood. These TCRs come from a human donor in a cohort sampled during active or convalescent COVID-19.

This clone was seen just once. This rearrangement joins TRBV21-1 to TRBJ2-5; TRBD2, the table's D call, lacks a check against the DNA. TRBV21-1 is deemed a pseudogene. The CDR3 covers 17 residues. CDR3 residues: CASSKGGRAGYQETQYF. The CDR3 region has the DNA TGTGCCAGCAGCAAGGGGGGTCGAGCGGGTTACCAAGAGACCCAGTACTTC.

The sample holds a few counts of this clone. V and J are TRBV30 and TRBJ1-5, with unresolved D. In germline, CDR1 is GTSNPN, CDR2 SVGIG (reference sequence). Trimming shortened V by 5 bases and J by 2 bases, and 10 bases separated the two germline ends. CDR3 length equals 13 residues. CDR3 amino acids: CAWSQRGNQPQHF. CDR3 sequence (DNA): TGTGCCTGGTCTCAGCGGGGCAATCAGCCCCAGCATTTT.

The chain recombines TRBV18 with TRBJ1-1, with unresolved D. Germline CDR1 and CDR2: KGHSH and LQKENI. V was pared by 1 base and J by 0 bases, with 9 bases between. This CDR3 is 15 amino acids long. CDR3 sequence reads: CASSPLVALNTEAFF. CDR3 nucleotides: TGTGCCAGCTCACCACTAGTAGCGTTGAACACTGAAGCTTTCTTT.

The rearrangement uses TRBV5-1 and TRBJ2-7; the match to TRBD2 covers 13 bases. Germline CDR1 is SGHRS and CDR2 is YFSETQ. There are 15 residues in the CDR3. Trimming cost V 5 bases and J 2 bases; bases outside gene matches: 4. The CDR3 reads CASRRGTSGTYEQYF. CDR3 in DNA: TGCGCCAGCAGACGCGGGACTAGCGGGACCTACGAGCAGTACTTC. Combining the CDR3 with reference TRBV5-1 and TRBJ2-7 gives the whole variable domain KAGVTQTPRYLIKTRGQQVTLSCSPISGHRSVSWYQQTPGQGLQFLFEYFSETQRNKGNFPGRFSGRQFSNSRSEMNVSTLELGDSALYLCASRRGTSGTYEQYFGPGTRLTVT.

The CDR3 DNA reads as TGTGCCAGCAGTTTGGCCCTAGCGGGGAAGTGGGATACGCAGTATTTT. Translated, it gives CASSLALAGKWDTQYF. V usage is TRBV27 and J usage is TRBJ2-3, with 9 nucleotides matching TRBD2. Germline-derived CDR1 and CDR2 are MNHEY and SMNVEV (reference sequence). With V trimmed by 3 bases and J by 6 bases, 10 bases remained unmatched. The CDR3 contains 16 residues.

This chain joins TRBV18 and TRBJ2-3; 13 positions agree with TRBD2. Germline assignment: CDR1 KGHSH and CDR2 LQKENI. Germline trimming cut 4 bases from V and 3 bases from J; bases unmatched to any gene: 1. There are 15 residues in the CDR3. The CDR3 coding sequence is TGTGCCAGCTCACGGACTAGCGGGAGTACAGATACGCAGTATTTT. Protein: CASSRTSGSTDTQYF.

The chain has TRBV27 and TRBJ1-4, with 9 bases fitting TRBD1. The CDR3 spans 14 residues. V lost 7 bases, J lost 5 bases, and 5 bases stayed unmatched. Germline loops: CDR1 MNHEY, CDR2 SMNVEV (reference sequence). The CDR3 loop is CASTNRGPNEKLFF. The CDR3 DNA is TGTGCCAGCACAAACAGGGGGCCCAATGAAAAACTGTTTTTT.

This clone has only a few counts. The chain joins TRBV7-9 to TRBJ1-2; tentative D call: TRBD1 (5 bases). This CDR3 contains 13 residues. Germline CDR1 is SEHNR and CDR2 is FQNEAQ (reference sequence). V lost 3 bases and J 6 bases, leaving 11 bases between the germline ends. The CDR3 nucleotides read TGTGCCAGCAGCTTGGCGGGGGTTCATGGCTACACCTTC. Amino acid sequence: CASSLAGVHGYTF.

The V and J genes are TRBV7-8 and TRBJ2-3, with 15 bases identical to TRBD2. This CDR3 is 16 amino acids long. The V gene end was trimmed by 5 bases and the J gene end by 7 bases; junction bases not matched to a gene: 7. The germline gives CDR1 SGHVS, CDR2 FQNEAQ. In DNA form, the CDR3 reads TGTGCCAGCAGCCCCCGAGGGACTAGCGGGAGGAATACGCAGTATTTT. Translation: CASSPRGTSGRNTQYF. Drawing the rest from reference TRBV7-8 and TRBJ2-3, the complete variable domain is GAGVSQSPRYKVAKRGQDVALRCDPISGHVSLFWYQQALGQGPEFLTYFQNEAQLDKSGLPSDRFFAERPEGSVSTLKIQRTQQEDSAVYLCASSPRGTSGRNTQYFGPGTRLTVL.